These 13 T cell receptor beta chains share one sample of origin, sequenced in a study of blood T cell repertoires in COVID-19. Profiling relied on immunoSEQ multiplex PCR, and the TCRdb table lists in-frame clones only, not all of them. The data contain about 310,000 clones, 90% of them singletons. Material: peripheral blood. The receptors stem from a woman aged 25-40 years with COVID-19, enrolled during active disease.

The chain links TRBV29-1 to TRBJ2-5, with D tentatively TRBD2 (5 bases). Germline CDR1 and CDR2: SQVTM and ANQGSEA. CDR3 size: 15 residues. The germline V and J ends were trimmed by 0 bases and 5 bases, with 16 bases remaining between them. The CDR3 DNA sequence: TGCAGCGTTGAAGATCGGTCTCGGGGTGTCGAGACCCAGTACTTC. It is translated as CSVEDRSRGVETQYF.

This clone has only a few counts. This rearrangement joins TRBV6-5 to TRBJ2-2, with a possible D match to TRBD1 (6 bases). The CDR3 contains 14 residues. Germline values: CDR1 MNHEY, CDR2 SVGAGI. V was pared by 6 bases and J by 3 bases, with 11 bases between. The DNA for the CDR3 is TGTGCCAGCAGCCGGACAGCTTACACCGGGGAGCTGTTTTTT. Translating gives CASSRTAYTGELFF.

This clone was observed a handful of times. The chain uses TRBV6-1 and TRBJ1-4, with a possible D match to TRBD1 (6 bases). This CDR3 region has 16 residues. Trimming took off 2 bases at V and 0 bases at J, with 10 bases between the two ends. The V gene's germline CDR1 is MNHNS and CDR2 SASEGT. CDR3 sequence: CASSEMWGPTNEKLFF. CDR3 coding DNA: TGTGCCAGCAGTGAAATGTGGGGGCCAACTAATGAAAAACTGTTTTTT.

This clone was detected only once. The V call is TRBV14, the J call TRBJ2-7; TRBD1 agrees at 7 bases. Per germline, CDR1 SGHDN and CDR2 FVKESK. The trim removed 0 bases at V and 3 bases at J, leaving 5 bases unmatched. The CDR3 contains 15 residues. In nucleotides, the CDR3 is TGTGCCAGCAGCCAAGATCGGGACAGTCTCTACGAGCAGTACTTC. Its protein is CASSQDRDSLYEQYF.

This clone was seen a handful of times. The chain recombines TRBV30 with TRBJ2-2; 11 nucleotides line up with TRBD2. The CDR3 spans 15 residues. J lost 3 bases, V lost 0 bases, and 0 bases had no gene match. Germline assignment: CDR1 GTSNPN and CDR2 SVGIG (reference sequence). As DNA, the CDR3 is TGTGCCTGGAGTGTACTAGCGGGAGACACCGGGGAGCTGTTTTTT. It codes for CAWSVLAGDTGELFF.

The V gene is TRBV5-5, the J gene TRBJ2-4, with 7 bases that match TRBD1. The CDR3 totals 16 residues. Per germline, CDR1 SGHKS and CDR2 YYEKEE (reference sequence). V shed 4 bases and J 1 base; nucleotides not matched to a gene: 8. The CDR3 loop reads CASSPATGMAKNIQYF. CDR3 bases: TGTGCCAGCAGCCCAGCGACAGGGATGGCCAAAAACATTCAGTACTTC.

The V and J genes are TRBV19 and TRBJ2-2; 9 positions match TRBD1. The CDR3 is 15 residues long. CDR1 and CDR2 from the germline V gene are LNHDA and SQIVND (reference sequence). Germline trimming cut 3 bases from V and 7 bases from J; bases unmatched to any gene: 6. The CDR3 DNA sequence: TGTGCCAGTAGTATGCGGACAGGGGAGGGCGGGGAGCTGTTTTTT. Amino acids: CASSMRTGEGGELFF.

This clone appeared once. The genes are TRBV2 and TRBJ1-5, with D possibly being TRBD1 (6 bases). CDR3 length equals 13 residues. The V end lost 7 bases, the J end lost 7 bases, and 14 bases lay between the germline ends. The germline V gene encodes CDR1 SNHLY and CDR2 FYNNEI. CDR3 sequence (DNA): TGTGCCAGCAACCCGGGACAAGGCCAGCCCCAGCATTTT. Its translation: CASNPGQGQPQHF.

The CDR3 spells CASNKRQGANNEQFF. CDR3 DNA sequence: TGTGCCAGCAACAAAAGACAGGGCGCAAACAATGAGCAGTTCTTC. This chain connects TRBV6-5 to TRBJ2-1; the match to TRBD1 covers 7 bases. The V and J ends lost 7 bases and 5 bases, in that order; junction bases with no gene match: 11. Germline values: CDR1 MNHEY, CDR2 SVGAGI. The CDR3 runs 15 residues.

Here the CDR3 DNA reads TGTGCCAGCTACCTCCGGGACAGGGGGAGGACCACTGAAGCTTTCTTT. It encodes CASYLRDRGRTTEAFF. The chain is built from TRBV19 and TRBJ1-1, with TRBD1 matching 11 bases. CDR1 LNHDA and CDR2 SQIVND come from the germline V gene (reference sequence). J lost 4 bases, V lost 9 bases, and 13 bases had no gene match. This CDR3 is built from 16 residues.

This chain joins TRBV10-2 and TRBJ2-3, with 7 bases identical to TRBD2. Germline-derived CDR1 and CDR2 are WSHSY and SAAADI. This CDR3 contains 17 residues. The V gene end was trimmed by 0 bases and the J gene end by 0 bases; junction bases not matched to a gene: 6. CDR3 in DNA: TGCGCCAGCAGTGAGTCAGTGGAGGGAGGGAGCACAGATACGCAGTATTTT. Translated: CASSESVEGGSTDTQYF.

Here the CDR3 reads CASSVAGGGNEQFF. CDR3 nucleotides: TGCGCCAGCAGTGTAGCGGGAGGAGGGAATGAGCAGTTCTTC. The genes are TRBV10-1 and TRBJ2-1; 10 bases map to TRBD2. From germline, CDR1 is WNHNN and CDR2 SYGVQD (reference sequence). The CDR3 covers 14 residues. V lost 4 bases to trimming and J lost 7 bases; unmatched junction nucleotides: 4.

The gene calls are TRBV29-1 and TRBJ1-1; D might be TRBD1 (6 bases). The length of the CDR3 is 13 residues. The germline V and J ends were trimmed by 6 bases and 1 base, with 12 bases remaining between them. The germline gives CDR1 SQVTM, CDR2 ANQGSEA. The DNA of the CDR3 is TGCAGCGTGCGGACAGAGCCGAACACTGAAGCTTTCTTT. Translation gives CSVRTEPNTEAFF.